This T cell receptor beta chain derives from a study of blood T cell repertoires in COVID-19. About the research overall: COVID-19 samples from acute and convalescent phases originated in the United States, Italy and Spain. T cells, B-cell-depleted T cells, or PBMCs provided the cDNA or gDNA that served as material.

CDR1 and CDR2 (germline): MGHRA, YSYEKL. The V end lost 4 bases, the J end lost 0 bases, and 9 bases lay between the germline ends. There are 14 residues in the CDR3. Source study methods: The authors estimated nucleated cell counts from reference gene primer amplification. The protocol was immunoSEQ multiplex PCR, while the TCRdb copy is restricted to in-frame clones and leaves out a portion. V and J calls plus clone size are reproduced from that table; the DNA served to infer D and trimming. The sample includes about 140,000 clones, roughly four fifths seen only once; the top ten take about 5.8%. The TCR sequence derives from a human donor in a cohort sampled during active COVID-19. The sample was peripheral blood. This chain uses TRBV4-1 with TRBJ1-1, with D possibly matching TRBD1 (6 bases). CDR3 in amino acids: CASSLNRVNTEAFF. Written as DNA, the CDR3 is TGCGCCAGCAGCCTTAACAGGGTGAACACTGAAGCTTTCTTT.